The 17 T cell receptor beta chains given below trace back to one sample, sequenced in a study of blood T cell repertoires in COVID-19. Produced via immunoSEQ multiplex PCR; TCRdb's table is partial and in-frame only. The table lists about 120,000 clones, approximately 90% of them singletons. Source material: peripheral blood. These receptors were taken from a woman between 45 and 65 years old with acute or convalescent COVID-19.

This clone was found once. The chain has TRBV5-6 and TRBJ1-1; D is perhaps TRBD1 (5 bases). Germline V CDR1 and CDR2: SGHDT, YYEEEE. V lost 5 bases to trimming and J lost 2 bases, with 19 bases between them. The CDR3 consists of 16 residues. In DNA form, the CDR3 reads TGTGCCAGCAGTCCCTGGGGGGGAGGGCTAAACACTGAAGCTTTCTTT. Protein product: CASSPWGGGLNTEAFF.

This rearrangement joins TRBV7-8 to TRBJ2-1; 7 bases align to TRBD1. The CDR3 has 16 amino acids. Germline values: CDR1 SGHVS, CDR2 FQNEAQ. J was trimmed by 7 bases and V by 4 bases; bases with no gene match: 13. DNA of the CDR3: TGTGCCAGCAGCTCAAAGACAGGGCCGCGAGAAAATGAGCAGTTCTTC. Translating it yields CASSSKTGPRENEQFF. Looking up the rest from reference TRBV7-8 and TRBJ2-1 gives the full variable domain: GAGVSQSPRYKVAKRGQDVALRCDPISGHVSLFWYQQALGQGPEFLTYFQNEAQLDKSGLPSDRFFAERPEGSVSTLKIQRTQQEDSAVYLCASSSKTGPRENEQFFGPGTRLTVL.

This sequence joins TRBV10-3 and TRBJ2-1; 7 positions match TRBD1. Germline V gene lookup returns CDR1 ENHRY and CDR2 SYGVKD. V trimming: 4 bases; J trimming: 0 bases; junction bases outside the gene matches: 9. This CDR3 has 17 residues. The DNA for the CDR3 is TGTGCCATCAGTGGCAACGACAGGGCAAGCTCCTACAATGAGCAGTTCTTC. Its translation is CAISGNDRASSYNEQFF.

The genes are TRBV7-6 and TRBJ2-3; 10 nucleotides agree with TRBD1. The CDR3 consists of 17 residues. V lost 1 base to trimming and J lost 2 bases; unmatched junction nucleotides: 6. Germline V CDR1 and CDR2: SGHVS, FNYEAQ. CDR3: CASSLGTGGGSTDTQYF. The CDR3 nucleotides are TGTGCCAGCAGCTTAGGGACAGGGGGGGGATCCACAGATACGCAGTATTTT.

The V gene is TRBV29-1, the J gene TRBJ1-2; 7 nucleotides match TRBD1. The CDR3 is 15 amino acids. Germline V gives CDR1 SQVTM, CDR2 ANQGSEA. After removal of 2 bases from V and 4 bases from J, the junction contained 10 bases not matched to a gene. The CDR3 loop reads CSVEPFEGAVYGYTF. The DNA of the CDR3 is TGCAGCGTTGAACCGTTCGAGGGGGCGGTCTATGGCTACACCTTC. The full variable domain, in which reference TRBV29-1 and TRBJ1-2 provide the parts outside the CDR3, is SAVISQKPSRDICQRGTSLTIQCQVDSQVTMMFWYRQQPGQSLTLIATANQGSEATYESGFVIDKFPISRPNLTFSTLTVSNMSPEDSSIYLCSVEPFEGAVYGYTFGSGTRLTVV.

To note about this clone: At one boundary the junction diverges from the germline segment, which might be a read error. The chain employs TRBV7-9 and TRBJ1-6; 9 bases line up with TRBD1. Germline V lookup: CDR1 SEHNR, CDR2 FQNEAQ (reference sequence). The CDR3 consists of 15 residues. CDR3 nucleotide sequence: TGTGCCAGCAGCTCCACGGGACAGGGTATTTCACCCCCCCACTTT. This encodes CASSSTGQGISPPHF.

This chain uses TRBV29-1 with TRBJ1-1; 8 bases align to TRBD1. The J segment lost 2 bases and the V segment lost 4 bases, leaving 3 bases of the junction unmatched. The germline V gene has CDR1 SQVTM and CDR2 ANQGSEA. The CDR3 loop spans 13 amino acids. CDR3 bases: TGCAGCGTTGGACAGGGGCTCAACACTGAAGCTTTCTTT. Its translation is CSVGQGLNTEAFF.

The rearrangement uses TRBV20-1 and TRBJ2-3, with TRBD1 as a possible D gene (5 bases). In germline, CDR1 is DFQATT, CDR2 SNEGSKA (reference sequence). This CDR3 has 17 residues. The V end lost 3 bases, the J end lost 0 bases, and 19 bases lay between the germline ends. The CDR3 DNA is TGCAGTGCTAGTCCCCCCGGCCCGACAGCTAGCACAGATACGCAGTATTTT. Translated, it gives CSASPPGPTASTDTQYF.

The genes are TRBV7-9 and TRBJ2-1, with TRBD1 as a possible D gene (6 bases). Germline CDR1 reads SEHNR; CDR2 reads FQNEAQ (reference sequence). The V end lost 0 bases, the J end lost 9 bases, and 9 bases lay between the germline ends. The CDR3 is made up of 13 amino acids. The CDR3 DNA reads as TGTGCCAGCAGCTTAGCTGTGACAGGTGAGCAGTTCTTC. This sequence encodes CASSLAVTGEQFF.

The chain carries TRBV5-1 and TRBJ2-3; D is perhaps TRBD2 (6 bases). V shed 0 bases and J shed 5 bases, with 10 bases lying between them. Per germline, CDR1 SGHRS and CDR2 YFSETQ. The CDR3 is made up of 14 amino acids. The CDR3 protein is CASSLDGGGDTQYF. For the CDR3, the DNA is TGCGCCAGCAGCTTGGATGGGGGAGGAGATACGCAGTATTTT.

The chain combines TRBV6-2 or TRBV6-3 with TRBJ1-5; D might be TRBD1 (6 bases). V was pared by 0 bases and J by 0 bases, with 15 bases between. This CDR3 comprises 18 residues. The germline gives CDR1 MNHEY, CDR2 SVGEGT. The CDR3 spells CASSYSKQGLGSNQPQHF. The CDR3 nucleotides read TGTGCCAGCAGTTACTCGAAGCAGGGGCTAGGTAGCAATCAGCCCCAGCATTTT.

The CDR3 is CASSRDRDNSPLHF. The CDR3 DNA sequence: TGTGCCAGCAGCCGGGACAGAGATAATTCACCCCTCCACTTT. The rearrangement uses TRBV5-4 and TRBJ1-6; 7 nucleotides align to TRBD1. CDR3 length equals 14 residues. Germline V lookup: CDR1 SGHNT, CDR2 YYREEE (reference sequence). J lost 5 bases, V lost 4 bases, and 3 bases had no gene match.

The CDR3 DNA reads as TGCGCCAGCAGCTTTACAGGAGGGACTGACTCCTACGAGCAGTACTTC. Its translation is CASSFTGGTDSYEQYF. The chain has TRBV5-1 and TRBJ2-7, with TRBD2 as a possible D gene (6 bases). Trimming stripped 2 bases from V and 0 bases from J, with 15 bases between. The CDR3 covers 16 residues. Germline V gene sequence: CDR1 SGHRS, CDR2 YFSETQ.

This chain joins TRBV12-3 or TRBV12-4 and TRBJ1-4; D ambiguous. V lost 4 bases, J lost 8 bases, and 11 bases lay in between. The CDR3 consists of 13 residues. The CDR3 sequence is CASSSYSREKLFF. The DNA for the CDR3 is TGTGCCAGCAGTTCGTACAGTAGAGAAAAACTGTTTTTT.

This clone was picked up a small number of times. V and J are TRBV7-9 and TRBJ2-2; 15 nucleotides match TRBD2. The CDR3 length is 16 residues. CDR1 is SEHNR and CDR2 is FQNEAQ in the germline V gene (reference sequence). Unmatched junction bases numbered 2, after V lost 4 bases and J lost 5 bases. The CDR3 DNA reads as TGTGCCAGCAGCTCCGGACTAGCGGGAGGGACCGGGGAGCTGTTTTTT. This codes for CASSSGLAGGTGELFF.

This clone was recorded only once. The chain uses TRBV27 and TRBJ2-3, with 7 bases that match TRBD2. With V trimmed by 7 bases and J by 0 bases, 4 bases remained unmatched. Germline CDR1 is MNHEY and CDR2 is SMNVEV (reference sequence). This CDR3 is 14 amino acids long. The CDR3 loop reads CASTTGGSTDTQYF. The DNA for the CDR3 is TGTGCCAGCACGACCGGGGGGAGCACAGATACGCAGTATTTT.

The chain joins TRBV7-2 to TRBJ1-1; D not certain. The germline CDR1 and CDR2 sequences are SGHTA and FQGNSA. This CDR3 is built from 14 residues. V was shortened by 1 base and J by 4 bases, with 10 bases between the two germline ends. The CDR3: CASSLERVATEAFF. The CDR3 DNA is TGTGCCAGCAGCTTAGAGAGGGTGGCCACTGAAGCTTTCTTT.